The rows below give T cell receptor beta chains drawn from one sample of a study of cytomegalovirus exposure and HLA in healthy donors. TCRdb's table, derived via immunoSEQ multiplex PCR, lists solely in-frame clones and lacks some. This sample has roughly 80,000 clones, with over 60% found just once. The sequencing input was PBMCs. These receptors originate from a male donor in good health and CMV-seropositive. The CDR3 runs from the conserved cysteine through the conserved F or W. The order of the fields is clone size, V gene, D gene, J gene, CDR3 protein, CDR3 DNA. D genes are given only for firm matches. The size entry is marked missing in some rows and otherwise reads once, few, many or a size class.

NA	TRBV29-1	TRBD1	TRBJ1-3	CSVTRTGYGNTIYF	TGCAGCGTAACCCGGACAGGGTACGGAAACACCATATATTTT
NA	TRBV4-2	NA	TRBJ1-2	CASSQDRENYYGYTF	TGTGCCAGCAGCCAAGACAGGGAAAATTACTATGGCTACACCTTC
NA	TRBV7-2	NA	TRBJ2-7	CASSLSRFSYEQYF	TGTGCCAGCAGCTTATCCAGATTTTCCTACGAGCAGTACTTC
NA	TRBV7-6	NA	TRBJ2-3	CASSFGDSYTDTQYF	TGTGCCAGCAGCTTTGGCGACAGTTACACAGATACGCAGTATTTT
once	TRBV7-9	NA	TRBJ2-5	CASRATRRETQYF	TGTGCCAGCAGGGCGACTAGAAGAGAGACCCAGTACTTC
once	TRBV5-1	TRBD2	TRBJ2-5	CASSLEAGGGDVTQYF	TGCGCCAGCAGCTTGGAAGCGGGGGGCGGGGATGTGACCCAGTACTTC
few	TRBV7-3	TRBD2	TRBJ2-2	CASSLKGGRGTGELFF	TGTGCCAGCAGCTTAAAGGGCGGGAGAGGTACCGGGGAGCTGTTTTTT
few	TRBV29-1	TRBD1	TRBJ1-2	CSVEKGQEYGYTF	TGCAGCGTTGAAAAGGGACAGGAATATGGCTACACCTTC
NA	TRBV2	NA	TRBJ1-1	CASRVSTEAFF	TGTGCCAGCAGGGTGAGCACTGAAGCTTTCTTT
NA	TRBV11-2	NA	TRBJ1-1	CASSFRRQTEAFF	TGTGCCAGCAGCTTCCGACGACAGACTGAAGCTTTCTTT
NA	TRBV28	TRBD1	TRBJ1-2	CASSTPRDSLGNTF	TGTGCCAGCAGTACCCCTCGGGACAGTTTAGGAAACACCTTC
NA	TRBV27	NA	TRBJ1-1	CASSLIVVWVGVYTEAFF	TGTGCCAGCAGTTTAATAGTGGTGTGGGTGGGAGTGTACACTGAAGCTTTCTTT
NA	TRBV6-1	NA	TRBJ1-1	CASSETGREAFF	TGTGCCAGCAGTGAGACAGGCCGTGAAGCTTTCTTT
NA	TRBV30	NA	TRBJ1-1	CAWSQRTEAFF	TGTGCCTGGAGTCAGCGGACTGAAGCTTTCTTT
NA	TRBV5-1	NA	TRBJ2-3	CASMYGTQTDTQYF	TGCGCCAGTATGTACGGGACACAGACAGATACGCAGTATTTT
NA	TRBV7-2	TRBD1	TRBJ1-2	CASSPVGRGPGYTF	TGTGCCAGCAGCCCAGTGGGCAGGGGGCCCGGCTACACCTTC
NA	TRBV7-2	NA	TRBJ2-1	CASSPGLGYNEQFF	TGTGCCAGCAGCCCGGGACTCGGCTACAATGAGCAGTTCTTC
few	TRBV28	NA	TRBJ2-7	CASRGVYNGKYEQYF	TGTGCCAGCAGAGGGGTGTACAACGGTAAATACGAGCAGTACTTC
NA	TRBV6-5	TRBD2	TRBJ2-2	CASSPSGSAVGELFF	TGTGCCAGCAGCCCCAGCGGGAGCGCGGTCGGGGAGCTGTTTTTT
few	TRBV30	NA	TRBJ1-5	CAWSVGGGNQPQHF	TGTGCCTGGAGTGTAGGCGGAGGCAATCAGCCCCAGCATTTT
once	TRBV9	TRBD2	TRBJ2-3	CASSVSGASGGQAQYF	TGTGCCAGCAGCGTAAGTGGGGCTAGCGGGGGCCAGGCGCAGTATTTT
NA	TRBV19	NA	TRBJ2-1	CASSTPGQGYNEQFF	TGTGCCAGTAGTACCCCTGGGCAGGGGTACAATGAGCAGTTCTTC
NA	TRBV7-8	NA	TRBJ2-5	CASSLPGVGETQYF	TGTGCCAGCAGCTTGCCGGGGGTCGGAGAGACCCAGTACTTC
NA	TRBV4-1	TRBD1	TRBJ2-3	CASSPDRGLNADTQYF	TGCGCCAGCAGCCCCGACAGGGGGCTAAATGCAGATACGCAGTATTTT